The 29 T cell receptor beta chains below all came from one sample that was sequenced in a study of blood T cell repertoires in COVID-19 (dated by TCRdb to about 2020). Libraries came from the immunoSEQ multiplex PCR assay. TCRdb carries this immuneACCESS record with in-frame sequences only. Its versions omit some clonotypes, under half of them owing to an unresolved V gene in the studies checked, with the rest unexplained. The sample yields around 370,000 clones; approximately 89% were counted once. Roughly 3.3% of the sample goes to the ten largest clones. Sequenced input: peripheral blood. The receptor set was obtained from a woman between 18 and 29 years old who had recovered from COVID-19.

J is TRBJ1-2 and V is TRBV19, with D possibly being TRBD1 (5 bases). The CDR3 length is 16 residues. Trimming removed 0 bases from V and 4 bases from J, with 15 bases in between. Per germline, CDR1 LNHDA and CDR2 SQIVND (reference sequence). DNA of the CDR3: TGTGCCAGTAGTATAGATCAAGGGGCTTACGGCTATGGCTACACCTTC. It is translated as CASSIDQGAYGYGYTF.

V is TRBV4-3 and J is TRBJ2-3; 7 nucleotides agree with TRBD1. V dropped 4 bases and J dropped 3; count of bases not matched to a gene: 7. This CDR3 is built from 15 residues. The V gene's germline CDR1 is LGHNA and CDR2 YSLEER. The CDR3 sequence: CASSLHPRGTDTQYF. The CDR3 DNA sequence: TGCGCCAGCAGCCTCCACCCCAGGGGGACAGATACGCAGTATTTT.

This chain connects TRBV3-1 (or the pseudogene TRBV3-2) to TRBJ2-7; 9 bases are shared with TRBD2. The germline V gene has CDR1 LGHDT and CDR2 YNNKEL (reference sequence). Losses at the gene ends were 1 base for V and 2 bases for J; bases not matched to a gene: 3. The CDR3 runs to 15 residues. The CDR3 here is CASSQVPSGTYEQYV. The CDR3 bases are TGTGCCAGCAGCCAAGTCCCTAGCGGGACCTACGAGCAGTACGTC.

CDR3 amino acids: CASSSGLRSGANVLTF. For the CDR3, the DNA is TGTGCCAGCAGCTCAGGACTAAGATCTGGGGCCAACGTCCTGACTTTC. The chain has TRBV7-9 and TRBJ2-6; maybe TRBD2 (6 bases). The CDR3 runs 16 residues. V dropped 4 bases and J dropped 1 base, with 11 bases sitting between them. Germline V lookup: CDR1 SEHNR, CDR2 FQNEAQ (reference sequence).

The chain is built from TRBV6-2 or TRBV6-3 and TRBJ2-7; no firm D call. V was pared by 4 bases and J by 3 bases, with 10 bases between. Germline V lookup: CDR1 MNHEY, CDR2 SVGEGT. This CDR3 is built from 13 residues. The CDR3 region has the DNA TGTGCCAGCAGTTTGAGGCTCGGCTACGAGCAGTACGTC. Its translation: CASSLRLGYEQYV.

This clone appeared a single time. The DNA of the CDR3 is TGTGCCAGCAGCACCTTAGTCTCGGATACGCAGTATTTT. This translates into CASSTLVSDTQYF. The chain is built from TRBV9 and TRBJ2-3; D uncertain. This CDR3 is 13 amino acids long. Trimming took off 4 bases at V and 6 bases at J, with 12 bases between the two ends. Looked up from germline, CDR1 is SGDLS and CDR2 is YYNGEE.

The CDR3 spells CASSLSRGADGYTF. The CDR3 bases are TGTGCCAGCAGTCTAAGCCGGGGGGCAGATGGCTACACCTTC. The J gene is TRBJ1-2, the V gene TRBV2; D is perhaps TRBD1 (6 bases). The V end was cut by 5 bases, the J end by 6 bases, with 16 bases between. The germline V gene has CDR1 SNHLY and CDR2 FYNNEI. The CDR3 consists of 14 residues.

The chain recombines TRBV5-4 with TRBJ2-3, with 12 bases fitting TRBD2. Germline V gives CDR1 SGHNT, CDR2 YYREEE (reference sequence). CDR3 length: 16 amino acids. Losses at the gene ends were 2 bases for V and 3 bases for J; bases not matched to a gene: 4. The CDR3 sequence is CASSFTSGRKTDTQYF. DNA of the CDR3: TGTGCCAGCAGCTTCACTAGCGGGAGGAAGACAGATACGCAGTATTTT.

This clone appeared a single time. The chain employs TRBV15 and TRBJ1-4; weak D call: TRBD1 (5 bases). The CDR3 has 15 amino acids. Germline V lookup: CDR1 LNHNV, CDR2 YYDKDF (reference sequence). V was shortened by 5 bases and J by 7 bases, with 17 bases between the two germline ends. The CDR3 loop is CATSGRTMRFEKLFF. CDR3 DNA: TGTGCCACCAGCGGCCGGACAATGAGGTTTGAAAAACTGTTTTTT.

This chain uses TRBV18 with TRBJ2-3, with 7 bases matching TRBD2. This CDR3 contains 16 residues. Germline trimming cut 3 bases from V and 3 bases from J; bases unmatched to any gene: 9. Germline values: CDR1 KGHSH, CDR2 LQKENI. The CDR3: CASSPGSSGMTDTQYF. Here the CDR3 DNA reads TGTGCCAGCTCACCCGGGTCTAGCGGTATGACAGATACGCAGTATTTT. The full variable domain, completed using reference TRBV18 and TRBJ2-3, is NAGVMQNPRHLVRRRGQEARLRCSPMKGHSHVYWYRQLPEEGLKFMVYLQKENIIDESGMPKERFSAEFPKEGPSILRIQQVVRGDSAAYFCASSPGSSGMTDTQYFGPGTRLTVL.

The CDR3 loop reads CASSLRRRYQETQYF. CDR3 bases: TGTGCCAGCAGCTTACGGCGGAGGTACCAAGAGACCCAGTACTTC. V and J are TRBV7-2 and TRBJ2-5; TRBD2 is a possible D gene (5 bases). Per germline, CDR1 SGHTA and CDR2 FQGNSA. The V end lost 2 bases, the J end lost 0 bases, and 10 bases lay between the germline ends. This CDR3 spans 15 amino acids.

This clone was recorded only once. The chain recombines TRBV19 with TRBJ1-2; 9 bases fit TRBD1. The CDR3 sequence is 18 residues long. Germline CDR1 LNHDA, CDR2 SQIVND (reference sequence). After removal of 5 bases from V and 0 bases from J, the junction contained 13 bases not matched to a gene. As DNA, the CDR3 is TGTGCCAGTAGTCCCTTTTTGGGGACAGGGCGGTCTAACTATGGCTACACCTTC. This translates into CASSPFLGTGRSNYGYTF.

The V gene is TRBV27, the J gene TRBJ1-6; 8 bases map to TRBD1. The V and J ends lost 5 bases and 7 bases, in that order; junction bases with no gene match: 7. The CDR3 extends over 15 amino acids. Looked up from germline, CDR1 is MNHEY and CDR2 is SMNVEV (reference sequence). The CDR3 loop is CASSPRQGRNSPLHF. As DNA, the CDR3 is TGTGCCAGCAGTCCCAGACAGGGGAGGAATTCACCCCTCCACTTT.

The V gene is TRBV2, the J gene TRBJ2-1, with TRBD2 matching 8 bases. Germline V gene sequence: CDR1 SNHLY, CDR2 FYNNEI. V lost 4 bases, J lost 5 bases, and 7 bases stayed unmatched. This CDR3 region has 15 residues. This chain's CDR3 is CASSVTGGINNEQFF. The CDR3 DNA sequence: TGTGCCAGCAGTGTAACGGGAGGGATTAACAATGAGCAGTTCTTC. Full variable domain (remainder filled in from reference TRBV2 and TRBJ2-1): EPEVTQTPSHQVTQMGQEVILRCVPISNHLYFYWYRQILGQKVEFLVSFYNNEISEKSEIFDDQFSVERPDGSNFTLKIRSTKLEDSAMYFCASSVTGGINNEQFFGPGTRLTVL.

This clone came up a few times. This chain connects TRBV5-4 to TRBJ1-2; 7 bases agree with TRBD1. The CDR3 runs to 15 residues. Germline values: CDR1 SGHNT, CDR2 YYREEE (reference sequence). The trim removed 3 bases at V and 4 bases at J, leaving 9 bases unmatched. The DNA of the CDR3 is TGTGCCAGCAGCTCAACAGGGGAATATGGCTATGGCTACACCTTC. The encoded protein is CASSSTGEYGYGYTF. The full variable domain, with the rest looked up from reference TRBV5-4 and TRBJ1-2, is ETGVTQSPTHLIKTRGQQVTLRCSSQSGHNTVSWYQQALGQGPQFIFQYYREEENGRGNFPPRFSGLQFPNYSSELNVNALELDDSALYLCASSSTGEYGYGYTFGSGTRLTVV.

This chain links TRBV7-9 with TRBJ2-5, with D tentatively TRBD2 (5 bases). Per germline, CDR1 SEHNR and CDR2 FQNEAQ (reference sequence). The CDR3 loop spans 16 amino acids. V gave up 1 base and J gave up 1 base, with 13 bases separating them. CDR3 region: CASSLVSASPQETQYF. The CDR3 DNA reads as TGTGCCAGCAGCTTAGTCTCGGCTAGCCCCCAAGAGACCCAGTACTTC.

The chain recombines TRBV29-1 with TRBJ2-1; TRBD2 agrees at 7 bases. The ends lost 2 bases at V and 1 base at J; junction bases unmatched: 11. Per germline, CDR1 SQVTM and CDR2 ANQGSEA. CDR3 length: 17 residues. The chain's CDR3 is CSVEKSGGRLSYNEQFF. Here the CDR3 DNA reads TGCAGCGTTGAAAAATCAGGCGGGAGATTGTCCTACAATGAGCAGTTCTTC.

The rearrangement links TRBV2 to TRBJ2-7; D is uncertain. Per the germline V gene, CDR1 is SNHLY and CDR2 is FYNNEI. The CDR3 has 14 amino acids. V lost 5 bases to trimming and J lost 0 bases, with 11 bases between them. As DNA, the CDR3 is TGTGCCAGCAGTTCCAGGTTGTCCTCCTACGAGCAGTACGTC. Translating gives CASSSRLSSYEQYV.

The CDR3, as DNA: TGTGCCAGCAGGGGGGGGAGGGGGAACACTGAAGCTTTCTTT. Residues: CASRGGRGNTEAFF. The chain has TRBV6-5 and TRBJ1-1; D possibly corresponds to TRBD1 (5 bases). V dropped 6 bases and J dropped 1 base, with 12 bases sitting between them. The germline V gene has CDR1 MNHEY and CDR2 SVGAGI. This CDR3 is built from 14 residues.

J is TRBJ1-6 and V is TRBV25-1; no firm D call. The V gene's germline CDR1 is MGHDK and CDR2 SYGVNS. V was cut by 1 base and J by 7 bases, with 5 bases left in between. The CDR3 spans 13 residues. In DNA form, the CDR3 reads TGTGCCAGCAGTGAATTGCGAAATTCACCCCTCCACTTT. Its translation: CASSELRNSPLHF.

V and J are TRBV11-2 and TRBJ2-3; TRBD2 is a possible D gene (6 bases). CDR1 is SGHAT, CDR2 FQNNGV, per germline. Trimming removed 3 bases at V and 6 bases at J, with 10 bases between. CDR3 size: 13 residues. CDR3 in amino acids: CASSLDYLDTQYF. The CDR3, as DNA: TGTGCCAGCAGCTTGGACTACCTCGATACGCAGTATTTT. The full variable domain, its missing parts supplied by reference TRBV11-2 and TRBJ2-3, is EAGVAQSPRYKIIEKRQSVAFWCNPISGHATLYWYQQILGQGPKLLIQFQNNGVVDDSQLPKDRFSAERLKGVDSTLKIQPAKLEDSAVYLCASSLDYLDTQYFGPGTRLTVL.

This clone was found once. The chain combines TRBV10-3 with TRBJ2-3; perhaps TRBD2 as D (6 bases). There are 14 residues in the CDR3. Trimming took off 3 bases at V and 5 bases at J, with 12 bases between the two ends. Germline V gene data show CDR1 as ENHRY and CDR2 as SYGVKD. This chain's CDR3 is CAISERGKQDTQYF. DNA for the CDR3: TGTGCCATCAGTGAACGGGGGAAACAAGATACGCAGTATTTT.

This chain links TRBV5-6 with TRBJ1-2; 12 bases map to TRBD1. V was pared by 0 bases and J by 8 bases, with 8 bases of the junction left unmatched. Germline values: CDR1 SGHDT, CDR2 YYEEEE. CDR3 length: 16 amino acids. CDR3 sequence reads: CASSLVRDRGRNGYTF. In nucleotides, the CDR3 is TGTGCCAGCAGCTTGGTACGGGACAGGGGGCGAAACGGCTACACCTTC.

The chain carries TRBV4-1 and TRBJ2-1; possible D gene TRBD1, 5 bases. With 1 base removed from V and 5 bases from J, the gap between germline ends came to 18 bases. Germline V gene sequence: CDR1 MGHRA, CDR2 YSYEKL. There are 17 residues in the CDR3. The chain's CDR3 is CASSQASGNFPHNEQFF. For the CDR3, the DNA is TGCGCCAGCAGCCAAGCCTCAGGGAATTTTCCCCACAATGAGCAGTTCTTC.

This clone was picked up a small number of times. The rearrangement links TRBV19 to TRBJ2-2, with D perhaps matching TRBD2 (6 bases). This CDR3 contains 16 residues. Germline assignment: CDR1 LNHDA and CDR2 SQIVND (reference sequence). V was shortened by 5 bases and J by 1 base, with 14 bases between the two germline ends. The CDR3, as DNA: TGTGCCAGTAGTGTCCCTAGCGTAAGGAACACCGGGGAGCTGTTTTTT. Its protein is CASSVPSVRNTGELFF. Full variable domain (outside the CDR3, taken from reference TRBV19 and TRBJ2-2): DGGITQSPKYLFRKEGQNVTLSCEQNLNHDAMYWYRQDPGQGLRLIYYSQIVNDFQKGDIAEGYSVSREKKESFPLTVTSAQKNPTAFYLCASSVPSVRNTGELFFGEGSRLTVL.

This chain joins TRBV27 and TRBJ2-5; no reliable D call. The CDR3 loop spans 8 amino acids. Deletions cut 9 bases from V and 9 bases from J, with 5 bases between. Germline V gene data show CDR1 as MNHEY and CDR2 as SMNVEV (reference sequence). The CDR3 is CASLAQYF. The CDR3, as DNA: TGTGCCAGTCTCGCCCAGTACTTC.

The chain joins TRBV5-1 to TRBJ2-1; TRBD2 is a possible D gene (6 bases). Trimming left V 4 bases short and J 10 bases short, with 24 bases between. The germline V gene encodes CDR1 SGHRS and CDR2 YFSETQ. This CDR3 has 16 residues. CDR3 nucleotide sequence: TGCGCCAGCAGCCTTATTGGTGGGGGGATCTTTGGAGAGCAGTTCTTC. Its protein product is CASSLIGGGIFGEQFF.

This rearrangement joins TRBV9 to TRBJ2-5; 10 nucleotides match TRBD2. The CDR3 runs to 15 residues. Looked up from germline, CDR1 is SGDLS and CDR2 is YYNGEE. Germline trimming cut 3 bases from V and 5 bases from J; bases unmatched to any gene: 7. The CDR3 reads CASSEGLAGVETQYF. CDR3 DNA: TGTGCCAGCAGCGAGGGGCTAGCGGGAGTCGAGACCCAGTACTTC. Together with reference TRBV9 and TRBJ2-5, the CDR3 gives the full variable domain: DSGVTQTPKHLITATGQRVTLRCSPRSGDLSVYWYQQSLDQGLQFLIQYYNGEERAKGNILERFSAQQFPDLHSELNLSSLELGDSALYFCASSEGLAGVETQYFGPGTRLLVL.

V and J are TRBV7-9 and TRBJ1-1; D gene unclear. This CDR3 is 12 amino acids long. The V gene's germline CDR1 is SEHNR and CDR2 FQNEAQ (reference sequence). Trimming cost V 5 bases and J 5 bases, with 9 bases left between them. This chain's CDR3 is CASSPQRTEAFF. The CDR3 DNA sequence: TGTGCCAGCAGCCCCCAGAGGACTGAAGCTTTCTTT. Drawing the rest from reference TRBV7-9 and TRBJ1-1, the complete variable domain is DTGVSQNPRHKITKRGQNVTFRCDPISEHNRLYWYRQTLGQGPEFLTYFQNEAQLEKSRLLSDRFSAERPKGSFSTLEIQRTEQGDSAMYLCASSPQRTEAFFGQGTRLTVV.